This T cell receptor beta chain was profiled in a study of identical twins. As concerns this clonotype: Antigen unknown.

Findings and caveats of the study: Abundant cord blood beta clonotypes carried fewer insertions; memory repertoires showed none. Twins' surplus sharing was weaker for beta out-of-frame sequences.

V shed 1 base and J shed 2 bases, with 20 bases lying between them. From germline, CDR1 is LGHDT and CDR2 YNNKEL (reference sequence). CDR3 size: 18 residues. A template switching step contributed a universal primer site, while unique molecular identifiers were present in the cDNA. A single record per CDR3 protein comes from TCRdb applying MiXCR to the 5' RACE reads. The sample contains 350,000 to 500,000 distinct CDR3 sequences, approximately 17% of which appear only once. Sequences were obtained from naive T cells sorted from blood. The sequence derives from a man between 50 and 59 years old in good health. The chain has TRBV3-1 and TRBJ1-2, with a tentative D call TRBD1 (5 bases). The CDR3 DNA follows: TGTGCCAGCAGCCAAGTCCTAGCAACCGGGACGGCAAACTATGGCTACACCTTC. As protein: CASSQVLATGTANYGYTF. The variable domain in full, with the rest retrieved from reference TRBV3-1 and TRBJ1-2, is DTAVSQTPKYLVTQMGNDKSIKCEQNLGHDTMYWYKQDSKKFLKIMFSYNNKELIINETVPNRFSPKSPDKAHLNLHINSLELGDSAVYFCASSQVLATGTANYGYTFGSGTRLTVV.